This is a list of T cell receptor beta chains from one sample in a study of regulatory T cells in long-lasting Graves disease. MiXCR, run by TCRdb on the multiplex PCR reads, gives a single entry per CDR3 protein. The sample contains some 250,000 distinct CDR3 sequences, 20% to 25% of which appear only once. The sample here was peripheral blood mononuclear cells (PBMCs), taken at new diagnosis, from a patient treated with antithyroid drugs. The receptors originated from a female donor with Graves disease. Each CDR3 is given with its conserved first and last residue. Fields, in order: D gene, J gene, clone size, V gene, CDR3 DNA, CDR3 protein. A D gene is named only where the DNA matches it firmly. Clone sizes are given selectively: once, few, many, or a class where the clone is expanded.

D gene: -
J gene: TRBJ2-2
clone size: many
V gene: TRBV3-1
CDR3 DNA: TGTGCCAGCAGCGGTAAGGCTACCCCCACCGGGGAGCTGTTTTTT
CDR3 protein: CASSGKATPTGELFF

D gene: -
J gene: TRBJ1-2
clone size: many
V gene: TRBV30
CDR3 DNA: TGTGCCTGGAGCCGAGACAGCTACACCTTC
CDR3 protein: CAWSRDSYTF

D gene: -
J gene: TRBJ1-5
clone size: many
V gene: TRBV6-1
CDR3 DNA: TGTGCCAGCAGTCATGTGGGCCTCAATCAGCCCCAGCATTTT
CDR3 protein: CASSHVGLNQPQHF

D gene: TRBD2
J gene: TRBJ2-4
clone size: few
V gene: TRBV20-1
CDR3 DNA: TGCAGTGCAGAAAGGACTAGCGGGAGTTCCAAAAACATTCAGTACTTC
CDR3 protein: CSAERTSGSSKNIQYF

D gene: -
J gene: TRBJ2-3
clone size: -
V gene: TRBV7-8
CDR3 DNA: TGTGCCAGCAGCTTAGTCGGGGTCAACACAGATACGCAGTATTTT
CDR3 protein: CASSLVGVNTDTQYF

D gene: TRBD1
J gene: TRBJ1-1
clone size: many
V gene: TRBV5-1
CDR3 DNA: TGCGCCAGCGCCCCGGGGGACAGGGGGCCTAACACTGAAGCTTTCTTT
CDR3 protein: CASAPGDRGPNTEAFF

D gene: TRBD2
J gene: TRBJ2-1
clone size: -
V gene: TRBV19
CDR3 DNA: TGTGCCAGTAGTCCACCCGGACTAGGAAGGGGTGAGCAGTTCTTC
CDR3 protein: CASSPPGLGRGEQFF

D gene: -
J gene: TRBJ1-2
clone size: many
V gene: TRBV28
CDR3 DNA: TGTGCCAGCACCCATAGGGCGGATGGCTACACCTTC
CDR3 protein: CASTHRADGYTF

D gene: -
J gene: TRBJ2-7
clone size: few
V gene: TRBV10-2
CDR3 DNA: TGCGCCAGCAGGGAGCTTAGCATTAACTACGAGCAGTACTTC
CDR3 protein: CASRELSINYEQYF

D gene: -
J gene: TRBJ1-5
clone size: few
V gene: TRBV6-1
CDR3 DNA: TGTGCCAGCAGGACACCGGATCAGCCCCAGCATTTT
CDR3 protein: CASRTPDQPQHF

D gene: TRBD1
J gene: TRBJ2-7
clone size: many
V gene: TRBV5-8
CDR3 DNA: TGTGCCAGCAGCTTATTGGACAGGGGATTTTACGAGCAGTACTTC
CDR3 protein: CASSLLDRGFYEQYF

D gene: TRBD1
J gene: TRBJ1-1
clone size: many
V gene: TRBV27
CDR3 DNA: TGTGCCAGCAGTTTATCGACAGGGGCGACTGAAGCTTTCTTT
CDR3 protein: CASSLSTGATEAFF

D gene: -
J gene: TRBJ2-6
clone size: -
V gene: TRBV14
CDR3 DNA: TGTGCCAGCAGCGTAGGAACGGAAACCCCAGGGGCCAACGTCCTGACTTTC
CDR3 protein: CASSVGTETPGANVLTF

D gene: TRBD2
J gene: TRBJ2-7
clone size: many
V gene: TRBV11-2
CDR3 DNA: TGTGCCAGCAGCTTAGAGCGCGGGAGCTCCTACGAGCAGTACTTC
CDR3 protein: CASSLERGSSYEQYF

D gene: -
J gene: TRBJ1-4
clone size: many
V gene: TRBV20-1
CDR3 DNA: TGCAGTGCTAGAGTAGGGGTAGGGCTGTTTTTT
CDR3 protein: CSARVGVGLFF

D gene: -
J gene: TRBJ1-1
clone size: many
V gene: TRBV4-1
CDR3 DNA: TGCGCCAGCAGCCACCCGGGCGGGACTGAAGCTTTCTTT
CDR3 protein: CASSHPGGTEAFF

D gene: -
J gene: TRBJ1-1
clone size: many
V gene: TRBV5-8
CDR3 DNA: TGTGCCAGCAGCCTGGGAGCGAGCAGGCCGAACACTGAAGCTTTCTTT
CDR3 protein: CASSLGASRPNTEAFF

D gene: -
J gene: TRBJ1-6
clone size: many
V gene: TRBV3-1
CDR3 DNA: TGTGCCAGCAGCCAGACGGTGGATAATTCACCCCTCCACTTT
CDR3 protein: CASSQTVDNSPLHF

D gene: TRBD2
J gene: TRBJ2-5
clone size: many
V gene: TRBV28
CDR3 DNA: TGTGCCAGCAGTTTGGTTAGCGGGGGGGAGACCCAGTACTTC
CDR3 protein: CASSLVSGGETQYF

D gene: -
J gene: TRBJ2-7
clone size: many
V gene: TRBV3-1
CDR3 DNA: TGTGCCAGCAGCCAAGGGGCCGCGGGGGAGCAGTACTTC
CDR3 protein: CASSQGAAGEQYF

D gene: TRBD1
J gene: TRBJ1-1
clone size: many
V gene: TRBV6-1
CDR3 DNA: TGTGCCAGCCTTAGGACAGGGTCGAACACTGAAGCTTTCTTT
CDR3 protein: CASLRTGSNTEAFF

D gene: TRBD1
J gene: TRBJ1-1
clone size: -
V gene: TRBV10-1
CDR3 DNA: TGCGCCAGCAGTGAGACCCTACAGGGGGCAGCTTTCTTT
CDR3 protein: CASSETLQGAAFF

D gene: TRBD2
J gene: TRBJ2-2
clone size: -
V gene: TRBV11-2
CDR3 DNA: TGTGCCAGCAGCTCGTACCCGTATGGGGAGCTAGCGGGGGCCCTGTTGAACACCGGGGAGCTGTTTTTT
CDR3 protein: CASSSYPYGELAGALLNTGELFF

D gene: -
J gene: TRBJ2-5
clone size: many
V gene: TRBV18
CDR3 DNA: TGTGCCAGCTCACCCCGAAAAGAGACCCAGTACTTC
CDR3 protein: CASSPRKETQYF

D gene: -
J gene: TRBJ2-1
clone size: -
V gene: TRBV6-2/TRBV6-3
CDR3 DNA: TGTGCCACACAGGACCGGCAAGGGGATGAGCAGTTCTTC
CDR3 protein: CATQDRQGDEQFF

D gene: -
J gene: TRBJ2-5
clone size: few
V gene: TRBV11-1
CDR3 DNA: TGCGCCAGCGGCCAGGGAGTTCTGGAGCGTTCCCGGGAGACCCAGTACTTC
CDR3 protein: CASGQGVLERSRETQYF

D gene: TRBD1
J gene: TRBJ1-1
clone size: many
V gene: TRBV3-1
CDR3 DNA: TGTGCCAGCAGCACCACAGGGGAAGCTGAAGCTTTCTTT
CDR3 protein: CASSTTGEAEAFF

D gene: -
J gene: TRBJ2-7
clone size: -
V gene: TRBV7-2
CDR3 DNA: TGTGCCAGCAGCTTAGTCAGGCGAAGCTACGAGCAGTACTTC
CDR3 protein: CASSLVRRSYEQYF

D gene: -
J gene: TRBJ2-5
clone size: -
V gene: TRBV11-2
CDR3 DNA: TGTGCCAGCAGCTTAGGAGGGACGAGGGAGACCCAGTACTTC
CDR3 protein: CASSLGGTRETQYF

D gene: TRBD2
J gene: TRBJ2-7
clone size: many
V gene: TRBV7-9
CDR3 DNA: TGTGCCAGCAGCTTCCCGGGGGGGCTCGAGCAGTACTTC
CDR3 protein: CASSFPGGLEQYF

D gene: TRBD1
J gene: TRBJ1-6
clone size: -
V gene: TRBV4-2
CDR3 DNA: TGTGCCAGCAGCCCCTCCGGGACAGGAAATTCACCCCTCCACTTT
CDR3 protein: CASSPSGTGNSPLHF

D gene: -
J gene: TRBJ2-3
clone size: -
V gene: TRBV9
CDR3 DNA: TGTGCCAGCAGCGTAGTCGCGGGGCTTAGGGCAGATACGCAGTATTTT
CDR3 protein: CASSVVAGLRADTQYF

D gene: TRBD1
J gene: TRBJ2-7
clone size: -
V gene: TRBV7-7
CDR3 DNA: TGTGCCAGCAGCCATGGACAGGGCGCGATCTACGAGCAGTACTTC
CDR3 protein: CASSHGQGAIYEQYF

D gene: -
J gene: TRBJ2-3
clone size: many
V gene: TRBV5-1
CDR3 DNA: TGCGCCAGCAGCTTGGCCGCGCGGACTAGCACAGATACGCAGTATTTT
CDR3 protein: CASSLAARTSTDTQYF

D gene: -
J gene: TRBJ2-5
clone size: many
V gene: TRBV7-9
CDR3 DNA: TGTGCCAGCAGCCTCCCGGGCGGGGATGAGACCCAGTACTTC
CDR3 protein: CASSLPGGDETQYF

D gene: TRBD2
J gene: TRBJ2-1
clone size: -
V gene: TRBV20-1
CDR3 DNA: TGCAGTGCGGATGGGACTAGCGGGGACCCTTCCTACAATGAGCAGTTCTTC
CDR3 protein: CSADGTSGDPSYNEQFF

D gene: -
J gene: TRBJ1-5
clone size: many
V gene: TRBV20-1
CDR3 DNA: TGCAGTGCTACCCATGAACAGGGACAGCCCCAGCATTTT
CDR3 protein: CSATHEQGQPQHF

D gene: -
J gene: TRBJ2-2
clone size: many
V gene: TRBV12-3/TRBV12-4
CDR3 DNA: TGTGCCAGCAGGTCTCCCGGGACTGTGAACACCGGGGAGCTGTTTTTT
CDR3 protein: CASRSPGTVNTGELFF

D gene: TRBD1
J gene: TRBJ1-1
clone size: many
V gene: TRBV6-5
CDR3 DNA: TGTGCCAGCAGTTACTCAAGGGACAGGGGGCGAACTGAAGCTTTCTTT
CDR3 protein: CASSYSRDRGRTEAFF

D gene: -
J gene: TRBJ1-5
clone size: -
V gene: TRBV4-3
CDR3 DNA: TGCGCCAGCAGCCAAGAGGCTGGGCTCCAGCCCCAGCATTTT
CDR3 protein: CASSQEAGLQPQHF

D gene: -
J gene: TRBJ1-3
clone size: -
V gene: TRBV12-3/TRBV12-4
CDR3 DNA: TGTGCCAGCAGTTTTTTAGAAAGGGGAAGGCATTTT
CDR3 protein: CASSFLERGRHF

D gene: -
J gene: TRBJ2-7
clone size: many
V gene: TRBV2
CDR3 DNA: TGTGCCATCCACCAGGGTAGCTACGAGCAGTACTTC
CDR3 protein: CAIHQGSYEQYF

D gene: -
J gene: TRBJ2-7
clone size: many
V gene: TRBV5-4
CDR3 DNA: TGTGCCAGCAGTATAGGGGCCTCCTACGAGCAGTACTTC
CDR3 protein: CASSIGASYEQYF

D gene: -
J gene: TRBJ2-3
clone size: many
V gene: TRBV12-3/TRBV12-4
CDR3 DNA: TGTGCCAGCAGAGAATGGGGGGGCCAAAGCACAGATACGCAGTATTTT
CDR3 protein: CASREWGGQSTDTQYF

D gene: -
J gene: TRBJ2-2
clone size: many
V gene: TRBV6-5
CDR3 DNA: TGTGCCAGCAGTTACGCGTCCGGGGCCACCGGGGAGCTGTTTTTT
CDR3 protein: CASSYASGATGELFF

D gene: TRBD1
J gene: TRBJ1-2
clone size: few
V gene: TRBV12-3/TRBV12-4
CDR3 DNA: TGTGCCAGCAGTTTTTCGGACAGGGGCGCCAGAAACTATGGCTACGCCTTC
CDR3 protein: CASSFSDRGARNYGYAF

D gene: TRBD2
J gene: TRBJ2-3
clone size: few
V gene: TRBV6-1
CDR3 DNA: TGTGCCAGCAGGACAGAGCGGGGCCCCACAGATACGCAGTATTTT
CDR3 protein: CASRTERGPTDTQYF

D gene: -
J gene: TRBJ2-7
clone size: many
V gene: TRBV6-4
CDR3 DNA: TGTGCCAGCAGTTACTCAGGGGTGGCGGTTTACGAGCAGTACTTC
CDR3 protein: CASSYSGVAVYEQYF